The entry below describes one T cell receptor beta chain. Its antigen is not identified. TCRdb processed the RT-PCR reads anew with MiXCR; each CDR3 protein has one entry. Seen here are a few hundred thousand distinct CDR3 sequences, approximately 21% observed once, and the top ten hold 10%. This sample is drawn from a study of response to subunit inactivated influenza vaccine. Findings and limits, study-wide: Few new T cells, the authors suggested, are recruited by each seasonal influenza vaccination.

The V gene end was trimmed by 5 bases and the J gene end by 5 bases; junction bases not matched to a gene: 7. The V gene's germline CDR1 is SGHTA and CDR2 FQGNSA. The CDR3 is made up of 15 amino acids. The input for sequencing was PBMCs from blood, taken roughly 20 months after vaccination. This clonotype originated in a man aged 50-75 years who received an inactivated influenza vaccine. The V call is TRBV7-2, the J call TRBJ1-5; 9 nucleotides agree with TRBD1. The CDR3 loop is CASSIRTGDDQPQHF. The CDR3 DNA reads TGTGCCAGCAGCATAAGGACAGGGGATGATCAGCCCCAGCATTTT.